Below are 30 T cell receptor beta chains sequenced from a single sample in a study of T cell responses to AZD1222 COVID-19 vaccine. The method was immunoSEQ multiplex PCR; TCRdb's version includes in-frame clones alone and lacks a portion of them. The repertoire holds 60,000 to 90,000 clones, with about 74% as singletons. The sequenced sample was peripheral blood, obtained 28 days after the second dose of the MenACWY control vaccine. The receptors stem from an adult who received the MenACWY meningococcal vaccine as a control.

The CDR3 DNA follows: TGTGCCAGCTCGCAAAACAGGGGGCGCAGGGGAGATGAAAAACTGTTTTTT. Protein sequence: CASSQNRGRRGDEKLFF. The gene calls are TRBV19 and TRBJ1-4; 9 nucleotides agree with TRBD1. Germline loops: CDR1 LNHDA, CDR2 SQIVND (reference sequence). This CDR3 has 17 residues. V lost 9 bases, J lost 6 bases, and 17 bases stayed unmatched.

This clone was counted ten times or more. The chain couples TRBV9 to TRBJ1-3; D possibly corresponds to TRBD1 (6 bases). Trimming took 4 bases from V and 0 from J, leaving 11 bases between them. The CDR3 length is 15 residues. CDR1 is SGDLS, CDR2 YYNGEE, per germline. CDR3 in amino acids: CASSPTGISGNTIYF. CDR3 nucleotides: TGTGCCAGCAGCCCTACAGGGATCTCTGGAAACACCATATATTTT.

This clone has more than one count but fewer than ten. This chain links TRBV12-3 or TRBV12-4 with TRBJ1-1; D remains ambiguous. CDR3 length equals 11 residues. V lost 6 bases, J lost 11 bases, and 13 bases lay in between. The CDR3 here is CASRYKTEAFF. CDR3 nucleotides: TGTGCCAGCAGGTATAAGACGGAGGCTTTCTTT.

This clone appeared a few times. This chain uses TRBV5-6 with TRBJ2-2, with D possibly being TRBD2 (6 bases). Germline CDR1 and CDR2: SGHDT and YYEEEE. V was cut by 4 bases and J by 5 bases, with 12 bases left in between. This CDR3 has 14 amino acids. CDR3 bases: TGTGCCAGCAGCACAGGCGGGATTACCGGGGAGCTGTTTTTT. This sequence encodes CASSTGGITGELFF.

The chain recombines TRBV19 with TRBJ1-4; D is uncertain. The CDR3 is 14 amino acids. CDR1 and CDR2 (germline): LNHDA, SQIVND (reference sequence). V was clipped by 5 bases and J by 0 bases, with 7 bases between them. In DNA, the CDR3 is TGTGCCAGTAGTGGGCGGGCAACTAATGAAAAACTGTTTTTT. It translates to CASSGRATNEKLFF.

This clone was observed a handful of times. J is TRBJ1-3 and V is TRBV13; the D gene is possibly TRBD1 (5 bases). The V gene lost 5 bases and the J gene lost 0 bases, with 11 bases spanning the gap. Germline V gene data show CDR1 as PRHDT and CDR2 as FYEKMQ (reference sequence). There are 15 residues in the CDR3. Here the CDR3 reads CASSNRRLSGNTIYF. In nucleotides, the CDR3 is TGTGCCAGCAGCAACAGGCGTCTCTCTGGAAACACCATATATTTT.

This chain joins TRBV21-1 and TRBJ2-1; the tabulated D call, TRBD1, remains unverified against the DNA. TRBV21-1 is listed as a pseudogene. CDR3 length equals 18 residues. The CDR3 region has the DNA TGTGCCAGCAGCTCCCGGGACAGGAGCCACGAACCCCCCCAAGAGCAGTTCTTC. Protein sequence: CASSSRDRSHEPPQEQFF.

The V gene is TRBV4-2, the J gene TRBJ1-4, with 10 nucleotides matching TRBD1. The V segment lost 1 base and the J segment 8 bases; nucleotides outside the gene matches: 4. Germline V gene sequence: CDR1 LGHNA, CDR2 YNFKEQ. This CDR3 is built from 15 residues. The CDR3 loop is CASSQGDRGEEKLFF. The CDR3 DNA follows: TGTGCCAGCAGCCAAGGGGACAGGGGAGAGGAAAAACTGTTTTTT.

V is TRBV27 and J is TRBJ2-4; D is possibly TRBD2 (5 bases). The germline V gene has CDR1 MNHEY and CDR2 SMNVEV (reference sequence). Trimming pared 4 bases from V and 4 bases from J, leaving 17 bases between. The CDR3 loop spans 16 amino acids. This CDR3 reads CASSSIPLGEKNIQYF. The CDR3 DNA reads TGTGCCAGCAGTTCGATACCCCTTGGGGAGAAAAACATTCAGTACTTC.

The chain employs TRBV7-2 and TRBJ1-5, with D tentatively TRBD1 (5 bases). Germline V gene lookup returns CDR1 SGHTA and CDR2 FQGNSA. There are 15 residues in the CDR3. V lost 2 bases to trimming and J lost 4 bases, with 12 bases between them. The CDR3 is CASSLSAQGNQPQHF. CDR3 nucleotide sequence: TGTGCCAGCAGCTTATCGGCTCAGGGAAATCAGCCCCAGCATTTT.

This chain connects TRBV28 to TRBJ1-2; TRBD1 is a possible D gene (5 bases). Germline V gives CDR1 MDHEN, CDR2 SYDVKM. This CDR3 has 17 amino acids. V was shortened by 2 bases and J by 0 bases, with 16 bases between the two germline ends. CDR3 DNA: TGTGCCAGCAGTTTAACATCTGGGGCAGGGTCTAACTATGGCTACACCTTC. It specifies CASSLTSGAGSNYGYTF.

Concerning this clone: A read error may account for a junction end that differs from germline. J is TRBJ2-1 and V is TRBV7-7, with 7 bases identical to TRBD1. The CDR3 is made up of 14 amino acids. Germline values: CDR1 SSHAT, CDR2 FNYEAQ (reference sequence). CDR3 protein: CASSPSPTGNEQFF. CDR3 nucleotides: TGTGCTAGCAGCCCATCACCGACAGGGAATGAGCAGTTCTTC.

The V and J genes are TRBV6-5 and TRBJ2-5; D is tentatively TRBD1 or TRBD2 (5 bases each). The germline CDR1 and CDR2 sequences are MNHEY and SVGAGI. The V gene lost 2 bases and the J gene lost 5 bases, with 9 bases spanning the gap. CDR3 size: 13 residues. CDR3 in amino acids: CASSYGTMETQYF. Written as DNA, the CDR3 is TGTGCCAGCAGTTACGGGACGATGGAGACCCAGTACTTC.

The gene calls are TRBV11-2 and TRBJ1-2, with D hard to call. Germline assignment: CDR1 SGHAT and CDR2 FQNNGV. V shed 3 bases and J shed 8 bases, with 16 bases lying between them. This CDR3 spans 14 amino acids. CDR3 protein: CASSFSLSDGGYTF. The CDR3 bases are TGTGCCAGCAGCTTCTCCCTTTCAGACGGAGGCTACACCTTC.

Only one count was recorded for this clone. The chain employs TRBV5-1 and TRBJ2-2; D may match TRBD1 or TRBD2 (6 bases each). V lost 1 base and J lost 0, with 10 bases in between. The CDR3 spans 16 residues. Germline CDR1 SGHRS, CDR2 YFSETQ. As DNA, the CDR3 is TGCGCCAGCAGCTTGACGGGGGCCGCGAACACCGGGGAGCTGTTTTTT. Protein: CASSLTGAANTGELFF.

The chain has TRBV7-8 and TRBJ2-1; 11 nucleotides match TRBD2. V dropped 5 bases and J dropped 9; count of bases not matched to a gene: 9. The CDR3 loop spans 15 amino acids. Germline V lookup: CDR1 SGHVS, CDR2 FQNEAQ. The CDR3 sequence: CASSELAGVSFEQFF. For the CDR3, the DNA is TGTGCCAGCAGCGAACTAGCGGGAGTCTCGTTTGAGCAGTTCTTC.

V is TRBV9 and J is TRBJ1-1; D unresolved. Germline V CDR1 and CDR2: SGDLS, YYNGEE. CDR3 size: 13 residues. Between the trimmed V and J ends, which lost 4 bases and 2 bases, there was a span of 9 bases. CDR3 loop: CASSLEINTEAFF. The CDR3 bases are TGTGCCAGCAGCCTTGAGATTAACACTGAAGCTTTCTTT.

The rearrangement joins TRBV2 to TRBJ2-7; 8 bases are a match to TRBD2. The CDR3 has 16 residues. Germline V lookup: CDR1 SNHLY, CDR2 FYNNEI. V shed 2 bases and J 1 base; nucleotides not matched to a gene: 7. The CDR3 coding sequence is TGTGCCAGCAGTGAAAGATTTGGGACTAGTTCCTACGAGCAGTACTTC. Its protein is CASSERFGTSSYEQYF.

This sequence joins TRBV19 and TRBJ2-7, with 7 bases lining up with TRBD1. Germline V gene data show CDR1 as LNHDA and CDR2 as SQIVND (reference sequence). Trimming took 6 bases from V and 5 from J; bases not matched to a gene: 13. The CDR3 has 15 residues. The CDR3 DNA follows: TGTGCCAGTAGCAGCTTCAAGACAGGGCTCCACGAGCAGTACTTC. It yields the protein CASSSFKTGLHEQYF.

The DNA for the CDR3 is TGTGCCAGCTCTCGGGACCGTCAGGAGCAGTACTTC. It encodes CASSRDRQEQYF. V and J are TRBV18 and TRBJ2-7; D might be TRBD1 or TRBD2, each matching 5 bases. The ends were cut back, 6 bases at V and 7 bases at J, with 13 bases in the middle. The CDR3 contains 12 residues. CDR1 KGHSH and CDR2 LQKENI come from the germline V gene.

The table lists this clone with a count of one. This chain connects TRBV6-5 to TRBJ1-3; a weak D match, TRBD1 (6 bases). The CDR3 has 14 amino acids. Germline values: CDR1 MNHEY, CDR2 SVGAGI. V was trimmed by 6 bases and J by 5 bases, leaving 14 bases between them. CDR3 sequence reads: CASSPRGVRNTIYF. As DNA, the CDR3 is TGTGCCAGCAGCCCAAGGGGGGTCAGAAACACCATATATTTT.

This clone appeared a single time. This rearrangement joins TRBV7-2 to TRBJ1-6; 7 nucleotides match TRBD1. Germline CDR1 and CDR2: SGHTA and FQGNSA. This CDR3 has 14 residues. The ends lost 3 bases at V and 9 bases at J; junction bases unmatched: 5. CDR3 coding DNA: TGTGCCAGCAGCTTCCGACAGGGAGGTTCACCCCTCCACTTT. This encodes CASSFRQGGSPLHF. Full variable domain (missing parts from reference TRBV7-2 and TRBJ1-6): GAGVSQSPSNKVTEKGKDVELRCDPISGHTALYWYRQSLGQGLEFLIYFQGNSAPDKSGLPSDRFSAERTGGSVSTLTIQRTQQEDSAVYLCASSFRQGGSPLHFGNGTRLTVT.

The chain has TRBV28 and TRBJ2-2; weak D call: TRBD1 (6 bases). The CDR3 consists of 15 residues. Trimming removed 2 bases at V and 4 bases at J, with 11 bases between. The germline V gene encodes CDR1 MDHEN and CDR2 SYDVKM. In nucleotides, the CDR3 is TGTGCCAGCAGTTTAACAGGGAGTGGCACCGGGGAGCTGTTTTTT. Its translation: CASSLTGSGTGELFF.

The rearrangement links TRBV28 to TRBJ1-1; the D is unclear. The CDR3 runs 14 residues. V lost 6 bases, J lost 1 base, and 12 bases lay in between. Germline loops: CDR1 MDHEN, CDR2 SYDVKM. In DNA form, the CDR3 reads TGTGCCAGCAGCCCCCCAACGCAGAACACTGAAGCTTTCTTT. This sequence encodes CASSPPTQNTEAFF. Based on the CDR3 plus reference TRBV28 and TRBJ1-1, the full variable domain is DVKVTQSSRYLVKRTGEKVFLECVQDMDHENMFWYRQDPGLGLRLIYFSYDVKMKEKGDIPEGYSVSREKKERFSLILESASTNQTSMYLCASSPPTQNTEAFFGQGTRLTVV.

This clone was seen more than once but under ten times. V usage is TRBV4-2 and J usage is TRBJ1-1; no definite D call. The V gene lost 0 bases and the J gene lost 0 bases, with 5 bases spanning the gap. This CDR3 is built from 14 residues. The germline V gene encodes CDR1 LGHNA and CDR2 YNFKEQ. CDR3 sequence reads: CASSQDRVNTEAFF. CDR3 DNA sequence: TGTGCCAGCAGCCAAGACAGAGTGAACACTGAAGCTTTCTTT.

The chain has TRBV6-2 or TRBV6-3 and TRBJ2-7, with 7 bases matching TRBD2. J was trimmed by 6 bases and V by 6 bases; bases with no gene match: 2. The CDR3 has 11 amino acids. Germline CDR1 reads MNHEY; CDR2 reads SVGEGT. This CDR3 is CASSWGGEQYF. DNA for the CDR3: TGTGCCAGCAGCTGGGGGGGCGAGCAGTACTTC.

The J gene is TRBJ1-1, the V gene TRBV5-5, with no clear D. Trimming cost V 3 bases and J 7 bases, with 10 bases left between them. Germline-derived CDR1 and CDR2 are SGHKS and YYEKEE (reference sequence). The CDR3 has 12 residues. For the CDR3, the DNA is TGTGCCAGCAGCTCCACCAGAGGTGAAGCTTTCTTT. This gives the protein CASSSTRGEAFF.

As DNA, the CDR3 is TGTGCCAGCAGTTATGGGTTGGGGAGAACAGGGACAACTTTCTTT. Its protein product is CASSYGLGRTGTTFF. The V call is TRBV6-2 or TRBV6-3, the J call TRBJ1-1; weak D call: TRBD1 (6 bases). V was shortened by 3 bases and J by 12 bases, with 23 bases between the two germline ends. Per germline, CDR1 MNHEY and CDR2 SVGEGT. CDR3 length: 15 residues.

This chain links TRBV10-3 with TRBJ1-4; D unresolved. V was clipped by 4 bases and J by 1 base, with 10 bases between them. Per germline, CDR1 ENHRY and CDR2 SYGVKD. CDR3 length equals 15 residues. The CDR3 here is CAISAAVGTNEKLFF. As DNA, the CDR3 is TGTGCCATCAGTGCTGCCGTGGGAACTAATGAAAAACTGTTTTTT.

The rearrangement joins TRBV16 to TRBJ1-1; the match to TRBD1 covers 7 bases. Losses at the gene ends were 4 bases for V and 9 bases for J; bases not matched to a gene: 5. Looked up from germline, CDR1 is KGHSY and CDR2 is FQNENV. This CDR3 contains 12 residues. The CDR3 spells CASSLGQAKAFF. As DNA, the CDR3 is TGTGCCAGCAGCCTCGGACAGGCGAAAGCTTTCTTT.